Shown below are 28 T cell receptor beta chains from a single sample sequenced in a study of shared clonotypes between healthy human individuals. Here immunoSEQ multiplex PCR was the method, and the copy in TCRdb shows in-frame clones only, minus some. Here the sample spans around 510,000 clones, more than 95% being singletons. Sequencing used naive CD4+ T cells sorted from blood. Subset meaning: CD45RA+ positively selected. Receptors originate from a woman aged 25-40 years in good health.

The chain has TRBV7-2 and TRBJ2-2; D gene unclear. The CDR3 has 15 amino acids. V was cut by 2 bases and J by 2 bases, with 9 bases left in between. From germline, CDR1 is SGHTA and CDR2 FQGNSA. CDR3 amino acids: CASSLNGPNTGELFF. The CDR3 DNA reads as TGTGCCAGCAGCTTAAACGGACCTAACACCGGGGAGCTGTTTTTT.

This clone came up a few times. This chain uses TRBV4-2 with TRBJ2-7; 8 bases map to TRBD1. With 1 base clipped from V and 6 bases from J, the junction kept 11 bases outside the gene matches. Germline values: CDR1 LGHNA, CDR2 YNFKEQ. This CDR3 has 16 residues. The CDR3 sequence is CASSQVSGGRALEQYF. In DNA form, the CDR3 reads TGTGCCAGCAGCCAAGTCTCAGGGGGCCGGGCGCTCGAGCAGTACTTC.

This clone was found a few times. This sequence joins TRBV30 and TRBJ1-2; a weak D match, TRBD1 (6 bases). CDR3 length equals 16 residues. CDR1 GTSNPN and CDR2 SVGIG come from the germline V gene (reference sequence). The V end lost 1 base, the J end lost 7 bases, and 22 bases lay between the germline ends. The CDR3 DNA reads TGTGCCTGGAGTGAGGGGGACTCCGGAATCGGAGTTGGCTACACCTTC. Translated: CAWSEGDSGIGVGYTF.

The rearrangement links TRBV28 to TRBJ2-3, with 7 bases matching TRBD2. The CDR3 runs to 15 residues. V shed 6 bases, J shed 0 bases, and the junction held 6 bases outside the gene matches. Germline-derived CDR1 and CDR2 are MDHEN and SYDVKM. The CDR3 sequence: CASSPAGMSTDTQYF. Here the CDR3 DNA reads TGTGCCAGCAGCCCAGCGGGAATGAGCACAGATACGCAGTATTTT.

Concerning this clone itself: Other DNA sequences in this specimen translate into the identical CDR3. The chain links TRBV5-1 to TRBJ2-7; D is unresolved. The CDR3 loop spans 13 amino acids. Germline-derived CDR1 and CDR2 are SGHRS and YFSETQ. Trimming removed 0 bases at V and 4 bases at J, with 8 bases between. The CDR3 loop is CASSLGQKYEQYF. DNA for the CDR3: TGCGCCAGCAGCTTGGGGCAGAAATACGAGCAGTACTTC.

The V gene is TRBV5-6, the J gene TRBJ1-2; D perhaps matches TRBD1 (6 bases). The V gene lost 1 base and the J gene lost 7 bases, with 11 bases spanning the gap. CDR1 and CDR2 (germline): SGHDT, YYEEEE. There are 13 residues in the CDR3. In DNA, the CDR3 is TGTGCCAGCAGCTTGTCCAGGGGCCCTGGCTACACCTTC. Protein: CASSLSRGPGYTF.

In its sample, this clone was seen once. V is TRBV7-9 and J is TRBJ2-1; no definite D call. Germline CDR1 is SEHNR and CDR2 is FQNEAQ (reference sequence). Between the trimmed V and J ends, which lost 5 bases and 15 bases, there was a span of 11 bases. This CDR3 has 10 amino acids. This chain's CDR3 is CASSTRRLFF. In DNA, the CDR3 is TGTGCCAGCAGCACCCGCCGGCTGTTCTTC.

This clone came up once. The rearrangement joins TRBV6-1 to TRBJ1-1; TRBD1 matches at 9 bases. This CDR3 region has 14 residues. Trimming removed 7 bases from V and 4 bases from J; junction bases left unmatched: 7. The V gene's germline CDR1 is MNHNS and CDR2 SASEGT. This chain's CDR3 is CASTGDRGITEAFF. As DNA, the CDR3 is TGTGCCAGCACCGGAGACAGGGGGATCACTGAAGCTTTCTTT.

The rearrangement links TRBV4-2 to TRBJ2-1; 7 bases are a match to TRBD2. The CDR3 spans 17 residues. The J segment lost 0 bases and the V segment lost 0 bases, leaving 5 bases of the junction unmatched. Germline CDR1 reads LGHNA; CDR2 reads YNFKEQ. The CDR3 loop reads CASSQEGGSSSYNEQFF. Written as DNA, the CDR3 is TGTGCCAGCAGCCAAGAGGGCGGGAGTAGCTCCTACAATGAGCAGTTCTTC.

The chain links TRBV9 to TRBJ2-3; 10 nucleotides align to TRBD2. From germline, CDR1 is SGDLS and CDR2 YYNGEE. This CDR3 is 16 amino acids long. V shed 2 bases and J 5 bases; nucleotides not matched to a gene: 8. The CDR3 sequence: CASSVSLAGAIDTQYF. Here the CDR3 DNA reads TGTGCCAGCAGCGTTAGCCTAGCGGGAGCCATAGATACGCAGTATTTT. The whole variable domain, filled in from reference TRBV9 and TRBJ2-3, reads DSGVTQTPKHLITATGQRVTLRCSPRSGDLSVYWYQQSLDQGLQFLIQYYNGEERAKGNILERFSAQQFPDLHSELNLSSLELGDSALYFCASSVSLAGAIDTQYFGPGTRLTVL.

The V gene is TRBV10-2, the J gene TRBJ1-2, with D perhaps TRBD1 (5 bases). The CDR3 runs to 13 residues. Germline values: CDR1 WSHSY, CDR2 SAAADI. Between the trimmed V and J ends, which lost 1 base and 5 bases, there was a span of 8 bases. CDR3: CASSEWGGYGYTF. Here the CDR3 DNA reads TGCGCCAGCAGTGAGTGGGGGGGTTATGGCTACACCTTC.

V is TRBV9 and J is TRBJ1-2; 7 positions agree with TRBD1. V was pared by 3 bases and J by 5 bases, with 7 bases of the junction left unmatched. Per germline, CDR1 SGDLS and CDR2 YYNGEE. This CDR3 has 14 amino acids. CDR3 residues: CASSETGEGYGYTF. Here the CDR3 DNA reads TGTGCCAGCAGCGAAACAGGGGAGGGGTATGGCTACACCTTC.

The V gene is TRBV28, the J gene TRBJ2-1; 8 bases match TRBD2. The CDR3 consists of 15 residues. CDR1 and CDR2 (germline): MDHEN, SYDVKM. V trimming: 5 bases; J trimming: 3 bases; junction bases outside the gene matches: 6. The CDR3 sequence: CASSVAGTFYNEQFF. Here the CDR3 DNA reads TGTGCCAGCAGTGTAGCGGGGACTTTCTACAATGAGCAGTTCTTC. The full variable domain, completed using reference TRBV28 and TRBJ2-1, is DVKVTQSSRYLVKRTGEKVFLECVQDMDHENMFWYRQDPGLGLRLIYFSYDVKMKEKGDIPEGYSVSREKKERFSLILESASTNQTSMYLCASSVAGTFYNEQFFGPGTRLTVL.

The chain joins TRBV5-4 to TRBJ2-4; D gene unclear. Germline lookup yields CDR1 SGHNT and CDR2 YYREEE (reference sequence). The CDR3 sequence is 16 residues long. V was pared by 4 bases and J by 0 bases, with 14 bases between. The CDR3: CASSSSGLEAKNIQYF. The CDR3 DNA follows: TGTGCCAGCAGCAGTAGTGGGCTGGAAGCCAAAAACATTCAGTACTTC.

The chain carries TRBV2 and TRBJ1-5; TRBD1 aligns across 7 bases. Germline values: CDR1 SNHLY, CDR2 FYNNEI. The J segment lost 2 bases and the V segment lost 5 bases, leaving 6 bases of the junction unmatched. This CDR3 is built from 15 residues. CDR3 DNA sequence: TGTGCCAGCAGTCGACAGGGTTTGGGCAATCAGCCCCAGCATTTT. This codes for CASSRQGLGNQPQHF.

The chain uses TRBV6-5 and TRBJ1-2; D is perhaps TRBD1 (5 bases). V gave up 6 bases and J gave up 5 bases, with 16 bases separating them. The CDR3 runs 14 residues. CDR1 and CDR2 from the germline V gene are MNHEY and SVGAGI. CDR3 DNA sequence: TGTGCCAGCAGCCTCCGGGACGGCTTATATGGCTACACCTTC. It is translated as CASSLRDGLYGYTF.

The chain has TRBV10-1 and TRBJ2-7; 10 nucleotides agree with TRBD1. CDR1 is WNHNN, CDR2 SYGVQD, per germline (reference sequence). V lost 6 bases, J lost 5 bases, and 10 bases stayed unmatched. This CDR3 has 15 amino acids. CDR3 protein: CASSELGQGIHEQYF. The CDR3 DNA reads TGCGCCAGCAGCGAGCTGGGACAGGGGATCCACGAGCAGTACTTC.

The V call is TRBV18, the J call TRBJ2-5; tentative D call: TRBD1 (5 bases). Germline-derived CDR1 and CDR2 are KGHSH and LQKENI. The V end lost 5 bases, the J end lost 4 bases, and 8 bases lay between the germline ends. This CDR3 comprises 12 residues. This chain's CDR3 is CASSSQAETQYF. Here the CDR3 DNA reads TGTGCCAGCTCATCACAGGCAGAGACCCAGTACTTC.

This sequence joins TRBV9 and TRBJ2-7; possible D gene TRBD1, 6 bases. The CDR3 has 14 amino acids. Germline values: CDR1 SGDLS, CDR2 YYNGEE. Trimming stripped 4 bases from V and 1 base from J, with 12 bases between. Written as DNA, the CDR3 is TGTGCCAGCAGCCCCCAGACAGGTTCCTACGAGCAGTACTTC. Amino acids: CASSPQTGSYEQYF. The variable domain in full, completed from reference TRBV9 and TRBJ2-7, reads DSGVTQTPKHLITATGQRVTLRCSPRSGDLSVYWYQQSLDQGLQFLIQYYNGEERAKGNILERFSAQQFPDLHSELNLSSLELGDSALYFCASSPQTGSYEQYFGPGTRLTVT.

V gene TRBV2 combines with J gene TRBJ2-1; no firm D call. V shed 3 bases and J shed 1 base, with 7 bases lying between them. Germline-derived CDR1 and CDR2 are SNHLY and FYNNEI. This CDR3 comprises 14 residues. In DNA form, the CDR3 reads TGTGCCAGCAGTGATCCGGGTTCCTACAATGAGCAGTTCTTC. It codes for CASSDPGSYNEQFF.

The chain uses TRBV7-9 and TRBJ2-7; 12 bases map to TRBD1. V lost 1 base and J lost 2; bases outside the gene matches: 6. Germline V gene lookup returns CDR1 SEHNR and CDR2 FQNEAQ (reference sequence). The CDR3 loop spans 17 amino acids. The CDR3 DNA is TGTGCCAGCAGCTTAGGCCGGGACAGGGGGCAGACCTACGAGCAGTACTTC. Encoded protein: CASSLGRDRGQTYEQYF.

The chain uses TRBV11-1 and TRBJ2-7, with D hard to call. With 2 bases removed from V and 2 bases from J, the gap between germline ends came to 1 base. Germline V CDR1 and CDR2: SGHAT, FQDESV (reference sequence). This CDR3 has 11 amino acids. This CDR3 is CASSLTYEQYF. In DNA, the CDR3 is TGTGCCAGCAGCTTAACCTACGAGCAGTACTTC.

The V and J genes are TRBV5-4 and TRBJ2-7; D perhaps matches TRBD2 (6 bases). Germline V CDR1 and CDR2: SGHNT, YYREEE (reference sequence). The CDR3 covers 16 residues. The V end was cut by 4 bases, the J end by 0 bases, with 17 bases between. The CDR3 DNA sequence: TGTGCCAGCAGCCAGGGTGGGCTAGCGAGCTCCTACGAGCAGTACTTC. Its translation is CASSQGGLASSYEQYF.

This clone was found once. The genes are TRBV28 and TRBJ2-5; 10 bases agree with TRBD1. Germline CDR1 is MDHEN and CDR2 is SYDVKM. J was trimmed by 4 bases and V by 5 bases; bases with no gene match: 7. The CDR3 totals 15 residues. In nucleotides, the CDR3 is TGTGCCAGCAGTCCCGGGGACAGGGGCGGAGAGACCCAGTACTTC. Translating gives CASSPGDRGGETQYF.

The chain recombines TRBV6-6 with TRBJ1-1; D perhaps matches TRBD1 (6 bases). V lost 6 bases and J lost 3, with 11 bases in between. CDR1 is MNHNY, CDR2 SVGAGI, per germline (reference sequence). This CDR3 is 13 amino acids long. The CDR3: CASRSYRDTEAFF. The CDR3 DNA is TGTGCCAGCAGATCCTACAGGGACACTGAAGCTTTCTTT.

V usage is TRBV5-1 and J usage is TRBJ2-1; D possibly matches TRBD1 or TRBD2 (6 bases each). The CDR3 consists of 16 residues. V lost 4 bases, J lost 6 bases, and 20 bases lay in between. The germline V gene encodes CDR1 SGHRS and CDR2 YFSETQ. The CDR3 DNA reads as TGCGCCAGCAGCGAACCCGGGGGCGTAAGGGGCAATGAGCAGTTCTTC. Protein sequence: CASSEPGGVRGNEQFF.

This sequence joins TRBV6-5 and TRBJ1-2; D gene unclear. Looked up from germline, CDR1 is MNHEY and CDR2 is SVGAGI. V was cut by 0 bases and J by 2 bases, with 10 bases left in between. The CDR3 loop spans 15 amino acids. The CDR3 nucleotides are TGTGCCAGCAGTTACTCGAGGCAGACAAACTATGGCTACACCTTC. Its protein is CASSYSRQTNYGYTF.

The gene calls are TRBV28 and TRBJ2-7, with 10 bases that match TRBD1. Looked up from germline, CDR1 is MDHEN and CDR2 is SYDVKM. CDR3 size: 16 residues. Germline trimming cut 7 bases from V and 2 bases from J; bases unmatched to any gene: 11. DNA for the CDR3: TGTGCCAGCACCACTACCGGACAGGGGGGACCCTACGAGCAGTACTTC. Its protein is CASTTTGQGGPYEQYF.